This TCR beta chain was captured by sequencing in a study of immune evolution from preneoplasia to lung adenocarcinoma. Study background: HLA loss of heterozygosity: over 5.5% AIS, roughly 15% MIA, over 25% ADC, none AAH.

Histologic diagnosis was independently verified by two lung pathologists. After pathologic assessment, macro-dissection selected premalignant or tumor cells for extraction. Method: immunoSEQ multiplex PCR; TCRdb's copy keeps in-frame clones and lacks some. The table shows fewer than 5,000 clones, with more than 65% occurring only once. Trimming removed 5 bases from V and 3 bases from J, with 8 bases in between. Per germline, CDR1 SQVTM and CDR2 ANQGSEA. The length of the CDR3 is 11 residues. The V gene is TRBV29-1, the J gene TRBJ2-7, with D unresolved. The sample comprised FFPE invasive lung adenocarcinoma tissue. This clonotype was obtained from a person between 35 and 59 years old with lung adenocarcinoma. Some clones in this sample may be carry-over from other donors' samples. The CDR3 nucleotides read TGCAGCGTTCTGGGCAACTACGAGCAGTACTTC. Translating gives CSVLGNYEQYF.